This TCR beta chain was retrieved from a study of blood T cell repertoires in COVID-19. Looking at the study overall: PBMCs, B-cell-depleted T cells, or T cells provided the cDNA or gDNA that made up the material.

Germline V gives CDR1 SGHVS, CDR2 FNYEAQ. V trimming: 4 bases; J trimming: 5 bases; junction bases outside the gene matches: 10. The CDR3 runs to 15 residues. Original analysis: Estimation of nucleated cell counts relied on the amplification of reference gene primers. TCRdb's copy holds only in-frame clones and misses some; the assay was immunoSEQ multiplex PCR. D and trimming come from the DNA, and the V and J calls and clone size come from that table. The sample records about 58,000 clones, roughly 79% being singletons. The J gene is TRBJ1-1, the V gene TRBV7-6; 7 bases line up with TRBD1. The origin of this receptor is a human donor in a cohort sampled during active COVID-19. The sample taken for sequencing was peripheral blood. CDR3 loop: CASSSSQGGRTEAFF. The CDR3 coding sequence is TGTGCCAGCAGCTCGTCCCAAGGGGGCCGGACTGAAGCTTTCTTT.